This TCR beta chain came from a study of type 1 and type 2 diabetes patients. Study context: Participants included type 1 and type 2 diabetes patients plus nondiabetic controls. Across the study, about 19,000,000 paired-end reads were produced. From PBMCs, CD4+ and CD8+ T cells were isolated by magnetic microbeads.

Amplification started from genomic DNA. Amplification of the beta chain CDR3 used 30 forward and 13 reverse multiplex primers. TCRdb called the multiplex PCR reads again in MiXCR, with one record for every CDR3 protein. The top ten hold around 13% of the sample, which has 250,000 or so distinct CDR3 sequences, approximately 50% seen once. Around 9.5 milliliters of peripheral blood were drawn from each donor. This clonotype is a singleton in its sample. Material for sequencing was peripheral blood mononuclear cells (PBMCs). The sequence was collected from a young man with type 2 diabetes.

Written as DNA, the CDR3 is TGTGCCAGCAGACAGGGTTTGATTTCACCCCTCCACTTT. As protein: CASRQGLISPLHF. The J gene is TRBJ1-6, the V gene TRBV6-5, with D maybe TRBD1 (6 bases). The CDR3 sequence is 13 residues long. Trimming pared 6 bases from V and 9 bases from J, leaving 12 bases between. Germline CDR1 reads MNHEY; CDR2 reads SVGAGI.